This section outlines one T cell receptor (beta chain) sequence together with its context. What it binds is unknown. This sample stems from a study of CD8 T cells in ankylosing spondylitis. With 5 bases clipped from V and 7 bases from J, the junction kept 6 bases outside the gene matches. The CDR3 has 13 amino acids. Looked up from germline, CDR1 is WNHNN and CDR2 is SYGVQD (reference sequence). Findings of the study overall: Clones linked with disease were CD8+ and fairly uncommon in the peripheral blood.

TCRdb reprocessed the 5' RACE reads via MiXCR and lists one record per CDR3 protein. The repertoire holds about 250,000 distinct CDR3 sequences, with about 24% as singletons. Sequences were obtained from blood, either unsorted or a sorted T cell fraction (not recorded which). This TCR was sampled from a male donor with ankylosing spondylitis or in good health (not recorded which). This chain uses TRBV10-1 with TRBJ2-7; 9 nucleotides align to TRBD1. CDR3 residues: CASSWTGASEQYF. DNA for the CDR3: TGCGCCAGCAGTTGGACAGGGGCCTCTGAGCAGTACTTC.